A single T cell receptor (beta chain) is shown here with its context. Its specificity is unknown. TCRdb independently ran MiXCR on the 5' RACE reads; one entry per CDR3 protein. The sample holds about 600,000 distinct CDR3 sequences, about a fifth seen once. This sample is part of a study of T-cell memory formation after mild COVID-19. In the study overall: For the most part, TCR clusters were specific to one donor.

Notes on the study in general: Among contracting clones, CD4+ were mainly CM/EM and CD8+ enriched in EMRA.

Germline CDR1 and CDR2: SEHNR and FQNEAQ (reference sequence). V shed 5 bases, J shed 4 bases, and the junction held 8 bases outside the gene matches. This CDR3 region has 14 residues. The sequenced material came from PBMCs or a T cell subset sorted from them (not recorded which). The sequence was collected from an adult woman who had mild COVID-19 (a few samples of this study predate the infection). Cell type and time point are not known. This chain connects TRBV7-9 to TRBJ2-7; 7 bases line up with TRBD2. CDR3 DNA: TGTGCCAGCAGCCCCCCGGGACTAATTTACGAGCAGTACTTC. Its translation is CASSPPGLIYEQYF. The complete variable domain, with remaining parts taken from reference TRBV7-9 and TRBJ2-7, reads DTGVSQNPRHKITKRGQNVTFRCDPISEHNRLYWYRQTLGQGPEFLTYFQNEAQLEKSRLLSDRFSAERPKGSFSTLEIQRTEQGDSAMYLCASSPPGLIYEQYFGPGTRLTVT.